This TCR beta chain was captured in a study of T cell repertoires in cytomegalovirus infection. About the study: Recently identified HLA-C-restricted and well-studied HLA-B-restricted CMV epitopes were used. From public TCR beta signatures came an indication of both CMV infection and matching HLA type. The study, taken as a whole, reports: Frequencies of public TCR beta families were cumulated, and this identified carriers of CMV plus the relevant HLA.

Using its own MiXCR run on the reads, TCRdb lists one record per CDR3 protein. The profile shows about 360,000 distinct CDR3 sequences, just under 35% of them singletons. This clonotype has only a few counts. The antigen is undetermined. This sequence originates from a human donor in good health (CMV status not recorded). Some clones in this sample may be carry-over from other donors' samples. The material sequenced was cultured PBMCs, taken from culture after CMV antigen stimulation.

The DNA of the CDR3 is TGCGCCAGCAGCCAGACCCCGGGAGGGGGCCGGGTCAATCAGCCCCAGCATTTT. This gives the protein CASSQTPGGGRVNQPQHF. The chain recombines TRBV4-3 with TRBJ1-5, with 7 bases matching TRBD1. The CDR3 consists of 18 residues. The germline V gene encodes CDR1 LGHNA and CDR2 YSLEER. With V trimmed by 3 bases and J by 3 bases, 14 bases remained unmatched.